Listed below are T cell receptor beta chains from one sample, sequenced in a study of OX40 agonist ivuxolimab in advanced cancers. Sequencing was performed with immunoSEQ multiplex PCR; in TCRdb, only in-frame clones are kept and a portion is missing. The data show 70,000 to 95,000 clones, 88% seen once. This specimen consisted of CD4+ or CD8+ T cells sorted from blood, obtained in a trial of the OX40 agonist ivuxolimab. These TCRs come from an adult with an advanced solid tumor such as melanoma, head and neck, liver or kidney cancer. The CDR3 runs from the conserved cysteine through the conserved F or W. The order of the fields is CDR3 protein, CDR3 DNA, J gene, V gene, D gene, clone size. D genes are given only for firm matches. Rows may omit the clone size; those that give it use once, few, many or a size class.

cdr3_aa: CAWSVSRGDQPQHF
cdr3_nt: TGTGCCTGGAGTGTATCCAGGGGGGATCAGCCCCAGCATTTT
j_call: TRBJ1-5
v_call: TRBV30
d_call: TRBD1
clone_size: -

cdr3_aa: CASSPQGRTGGFSNTGELFF
cdr3_nt: TGCGCCAGCAGCCCACAAGGCCGGACAGGGGGCTTCTCGAACACCGGGGAGCTGTTTTTT
j_call: TRBJ2-2
v_call: TRBV5-1
d_call: TRBD1
clone_size: -

cdr3_aa: CASTTGGASTEAFF
cdr3_nt: TGTGCCAGCACAACAGGGGGCGCGAGTACTGAAGCTTTCTTT
j_call: TRBJ1-1
v_call: TRBV6-1
d_call: TRBD1
clone_size: -

cdr3_aa: CASSLVPGETQYF
cdr3_nt: TGTGCCAGCAGCCTGGTCCCGGGAGAGACCCAGTACTTC
j_call: TRBJ2-5
v_call: TRBV5-4
d_call: -
clone_size: once

cdr3_aa: CASSLETGSWGEQYF
cdr3_nt: TGTGCCAGCAGCTTAGAAACCGGCAGCTGGGGCGAGCAGTACTTC
j_call: TRBJ2-7
v_call: TRBV7-2
d_call: -
clone_size: -

cdr3_aa: CASRPTGTNTGELFF
cdr3_nt: TGTGCCAGCAGACCGACAGGGACGAACACCGGGGAGCTGTTTTTT
j_call: TRBJ2-2
v_call: TRBV6-5
d_call: TRBD1
clone_size: -

cdr3_aa: CASSLTSLRETQYF
cdr3_nt: TGTGCCAGCAGTTTAACTAGCTTGAGAGAGACCCAGTACTTC
j_call: TRBJ2-5
v_call: TRBV28
d_call: -
clone_size: -

cdr3_aa: CATSRGGRGGEQYF
cdr3_nt: TGTGCCACCAGCAGAGGCGGCAGGGGGGGCGAGCAGTACTTC
j_call: TRBJ2-7
v_call: TRBV15
d_call: -
clone_size: -

cdr3_aa: CASSELAGYNEQFF
cdr3_nt: TGTGCCAGCAGTGAGTTAGCGGGATACAATGAGCAGTTCTTC
j_call: TRBJ2-1
v_call: TRBV2
d_call: TRBD2
clone_size: -

cdr3_aa: CASSTEQGNGYTF
cdr3_nt: TGCGCCAGCAGCACAGAACAGGGGAATGGCTACACCTTC
j_call: TRBJ1-2
v_call: TRBV5-1
d_call: TRBD1
clone_size: -

cdr3_aa: CASSLYPAETQYF
cdr3_nt: TGTGCCAGCAGCTTATACCCGGCCGAGACCCAGTACTTC
j_call: TRBJ2-5
v_call: TRBV7-3
d_call: -
clone_size: -

cdr3_aa: CAGTVRDGYSGNTIYF
cdr3_nt: TGTGCCGGCACCGTAAGGGACGGCTACTCTGGAAACACCATATATTTT
j_call: TRBJ1-3
v_call: TRBV6-4
d_call: -
clone_size: once

cdr3_aa: CASSLEVNTEAFF
cdr3_nt: TGTGCCAGCAGCTTAGAAGTTAACACTGAAGCTTTCTTT
j_call: TRBJ1-1
v_call: TRBV11-2
d_call: -
clone_size: -

cdr3_aa: CASRRGGGHEQYF
cdr3_nt: TGTGCCAGCAGGAGGGGCGGGGGCCACGAGCAGTACTTC
j_call: TRBJ2-7
v_call: TRBV6-1
d_call: -
clone_size: -

cdr3_aa: CASSTGLAGGGQETQYF
cdr3_nt: TGTGCCAGCAGCACCGGACTAGCGGGAGGGGGTCAAGAGACCCAGTACTTC
j_call: TRBJ2-5
v_call: TRBV7-3
d_call: TRBD2
clone_size: -

cdr3_aa: CASINPNTGELFF
cdr3_nt: TGTGCCAGTATTAATCCGAACACCGGGGAGCTGTTTTTT
j_call: TRBJ2-2
v_call: TRBV28
d_call: -
clone_size: -

cdr3_aa: CASSLGVAGEATDTQYF
cdr3_nt: TGTGCCAGCAGCTTAGGGGTAGCGGGAGAGGCCACAGATACGCAGTATTTT
j_call: TRBJ2-3
v_call: TRBV11-2
d_call: TRBD2
clone_size: -

cdr3_aa: CASSRETTGKGYTF
cdr3_nt: TGCGCCAGCAGCCGGGAAACGACAGGGAAGGGCTACACCTTC
j_call: TRBJ1-2
v_call: TRBV5-1
d_call: TRBD1
clone_size: few

cdr3_aa: CASSLSWRTEQYF
cdr3_nt: TGTGCCAGCAGCTTAAGTTGGAGAACCGAGCAGTACTTC
j_call: TRBJ2-7
v_call: TRBV7-2
d_call: -
clone_size: -

cdr3_aa: CASSESPRSANTGELFF
cdr3_nt: TGTGCCAGCAGTGAAAGCCCCCGGAGCGCGAACACCGGGGAGCTGTTTTTT
j_call: TRBJ2-2
v_call: TRBV2
d_call: -
clone_size: -

cdr3_aa: CASSPWGGTNQPQHF
cdr3_nt: TGCGCCAGCAGCCCCTGGGGGGGCACCAATCAGCCCCAGCATTTT
j_call: TRBJ1-5
v_call: TRBV5-1
d_call: -
clone_size: -

cdr3_aa: CSATNTIGQYF
cdr3_nt: TGCAGTGCAACTAACACAATCGGGCAGTATTTT
j_call: TRBJ2-3
v_call: TRBV20-1
d_call: -
clone_size: -

cdr3_aa: CAIRRETVPYEQYF
cdr3_nt: TGTGCCATCAGAAGAGAGACAGTACCCTACGAGCAGTACTTC
j_call: TRBJ2-7
v_call: TRBV10-3
d_call: -
clone_size: -

cdr3_aa: CASSYIGGQGGDEQFF
cdr3_nt: TGCGCCAGCAGCTACATAGGGGGACAGGGCGGCGATGAGCAGTTCTTC
j_call: TRBJ2-1
v_call: TRBV5-1
d_call: TRBD1
clone_size: -

cdr3_aa: CASSPDRAGNTIYF
cdr3_nt: TGTGCCAGCAGCCCCGACAGGGCTGGAAACACCATATATTTT
j_call: TRBJ1-3
v_call: TRBV7-3
d_call: TRBD1
clone_size: -

cdr3_aa: CASSPVVAVETQYF
cdr3_nt: TGTGCCAGCAGCCCGGTAGTAGCGGTAGAGACCCAGTACTTC
j_call: TRBJ2-5
v_call: TRBV7-2
d_call: -
clone_size: -

cdr3_aa: CASSFPTGTGSPYEQYF
cdr3_nt: TGTGCCAGCAGCTTCCCAACTGGGACAGGTTCACCCTACGAGCAGTACTTC
j_call: TRBJ2-7
v_call: TRBV5-4
d_call: TRBD1
clone_size: once

cdr3_aa: CASSATSGSTDTQYF
cdr3_nt: TGTGCCAGCAGCGCGACTAGCGGGAGCACAGATACGCAGTATTTT
j_call: TRBJ2-3
v_call: TRBV9
d_call: TRBD2
clone_size: -

cdr3_aa: CASSLRDRSTEAFF
cdr3_nt: TGCGCCAGCAGCTTGCGGGACAGGAGTACTGAAGCTTTCTTT
j_call: TRBJ1-1
v_call: TRBV5-1
d_call: TRBD1
clone_size: -

cdr3_aa: CATSRKGGIDTQYF
cdr3_nt: TGTGCCACCAGCAGAAAGGGAGGGATTGATACGCAGTATTTT
j_call: TRBJ2-3
v_call: TRBV15
d_call: TRBD2
clone_size: -

cdr3_aa: CASSLTGPGANVLTF
cdr3_nt: TGTGCCAGCAGCCTGACAGGGCCTGGGGCCAACGTCCTGACTTTC
j_call: TRBJ2-6
v_call: TRBV2
d_call: TRBD1
clone_size: -

cdr3_aa: CASSQAGLAGDTQYF
cdr3_nt: TGCGCCAGCAGCCAAGCCGGACTAGCGGGAGATACGCAGTATTTT
j_call: TRBJ2-3
v_call: TRBV4-1
d_call: TRBD2
clone_size: once

cdr3_aa: CASSGGTGYNEQFF
cdr3_nt: TGTGCCAGCAGTGGAGGGACAGGTTACAATGAGCAGTTCTTC
j_call: TRBJ2-1
v_call: TRBV6-1
d_call: TRBD1
clone_size: -

cdr3_aa: CASSRKGGGYTF
cdr3_nt: TGTGCCAGCAGCCGAAAGGGGGGCGGCTACACCTTC
j_call: TRBJ1-2
v_call: TRBV27
d_call: -
clone_size: -

cdr3_aa: CASSLQAGGSEQFF
cdr3_nt: TGTGCCAGCAGCCTCCAGGCGGGAGGATCTGAGCAGTTCTTC
j_call: TRBJ2-1
v_call: TRBV11-2
d_call: TRBD2
clone_size: -

cdr3_aa: CASSPDRGSSGNTIYF
cdr3_nt: TGTGCCAGCAGCCCGGACAGGGGCAGCTCTGGAAACACCATATATTTT
j_call: TRBJ1-3
v_call: TRBV16
d_call: TRBD1
clone_size: -

cdr3_aa: CASSNGLQPTNEKLFF
cdr3_nt: TGTGCCAGCAGCAATGGACTGCAGCCAACTAATGAAAAACTGTTTTTT
j_call: TRBJ1-4
v_call: TRBV5-8
d_call: -
clone_size: -

cdr3_aa: CATSRVGPYEQYF
cdr3_nt: TGTGCCACCAGCAGGGTGGGGCCCTACGAGCAGTACTTC
j_call: TRBJ2-7
v_call: TRBV15
d_call: -
clone_size: -

cdr3_aa: CASRPRQGRSYEQYF
cdr3_nt: TGTGCCAGCAGGCCTAGACAGGGACGTTCCTACGAGCAGTACTTC
j_call: TRBJ2-7
v_call: TRBV6-5
d_call: TRBD1
clone_size: -

cdr3_aa: CASAKEGGGEQYF
cdr3_nt: TGTGCTAGTGCAAAAGAGGGTGGAGGCGAGCAGTACTTC
j_call: TRBJ2-7
v_call: TRBV12-5
d_call: -
clone_size: -

cdr3_aa: CASILAEETQYF
cdr3_nt: TGTGCCAGCATACTAGCGGAAGAGACCCAGTACTTC
j_call: TRBJ2-5
v_call: TRBV6-1
d_call: TRBD2
clone_size: -

cdr3_aa: CASSSTGFSGYTF
cdr3_nt: TGTGCCAGCAGCTCAACAGGGTTTAGTGGCTACACCTTC
j_call: TRBJ1-2
v_call: TRBV9
d_call: -
clone_size: -

cdr3_aa: CASSRDGDLDEQFF
cdr3_nt: TGTGCCAGTTCCCGGGACGGAGACTTGGATGAGCAGTTCTTC
j_call: TRBJ2-1
v_call: TRBV25-1
d_call: -
clone_size: -

cdr3_aa: CASGWQRNTGELFF
cdr3_nt: TGTGCCAGCGGTTGGCAGAGAAACACCGGGGAGCTGTTTTTT
j_call: TRBJ2-2
v_call: TRBV6-5
d_call: -
clone_size: -